This T cell receptor (beta chain) was sequenced in a study of CD8+ T cells in alopecia areata. Study-wide findings and caveats: There were also resident alphabeta T cells of normal skin sequenced in scalp samples.

For this clone: Its antigen is not identified.

RNA was extracted and reverse transcribed into cDNA as the sequencing template. The repertoire was sequenced with immunoSEQ multiplex PCR; TCRdb's copy has only in-frame clones and lacks some. The sample records around 100,000 clones, roughly 53% being singletons. The CDR3 runs to 14 residues. Germline trimming cut 2 bases from V and 2 bases from J; bases unmatched to any gene: 1. Per germline, CDR1 MGHDK and CDR2 SYGVNS. The chain employs TRBV25-1 and TRBJ2-7; TRBD2 agrees at 9 bases. This TCR came from a human donor in good health. Sequencing used CD4+ T cells sorted from blood. DNA for the CDR3: TGTGCCAGCAGTGAAACTAGCGGGCCCTACGAGCAGTACTTC. Translated, it gives CASSETSGPYEQYF.